This passage covers 14 T cell receptor beta chains from one sample sequenced in a study of cytomegalovirus exposure and HLA in healthy donors. 60 Vbeta and 13 Jbeta primers were used in PCR. Profiling relied on immunoSEQ multiplex PCR, and the TCRdb table lists in-frame clones only, not all of them. The sample consists of 60,000 to 85,000 clones, about 79% of them appearing once. The sequenced sample consisted of PBMCs. The receptors here all came from a man in his 70s in good health and CMV-seropositive.

The chain recombines TRBV9 with TRBJ2-2; a possible D gene is TRBD1 (6 bases). Germline V gene lookup returns CDR1 SGDLS and CDR2 YYNGEE. CDR3 length: 17 amino acids. Trimming shortened V by 2 bases and J by 3 bases, and 17 bases separated the two germline ends. CDR3 in amino acids: CASSVLPGTTYTGELFF. As DNA, the CDR3 is TGTGCCAGCAGCGTCCTACCCGGGACAACTTACACCGGGGAGCTGTTTTTT.

The chain links TRBV7-9 to TRBJ2-1; 7 positions match TRBD1. Losses at the gene ends were 4 bases for V and 6 bases for J; bases not matched to a gene: 3. Per germline, CDR1 SEHNR and CDR2 FQNEAQ (reference sequence). This CDR3 has 13 residues. CDR3 amino acids: CASSWDRTNEQFF. CDR3 DNA sequence: TGTGCCAGCAGCTGGGACAGAACCAATGAGCAGTTCTTC.

This rearrangement joins TRBV5-1 to TRBJ2-7; 10 bases align to TRBD2. Unmatched junction bases numbered 5, after V lost 1 base and J lost 4 bases. This CDR3 has 15 residues. From germline, CDR1 is SGHRS and CDR2 YFSETQ. CDR3 protein: CASSLSGRAEYEQYF. The CDR3 DNA sequence: TGCGCCAGCAGCTTGAGCGGGAGGGCAGAATACGAGCAGTACTTC. The full variable domain, in which reference TRBV5-1 and TRBJ2-7 provide the parts outside the CDR3, is KAGVTQTPRYLIKTRGQQVTLSCSPISGHRSVSWYQQTPGQGLQFLFEYFSETQRNKGNFPGRFSGRQFSNSRSEMNVSTLELGDSALYLCASSLSGRAEYEQYFGPGTRLTVT.

This clone was found a few times. The CDR3 DNA reads TGTGCCAGCAGTTTACGCCCGGGGGGCGCTGATACGCAGTATTTT. It codes for CASSLRPGGADTQYF. The gene calls are TRBV27 and TRBJ2-3, with TRBD2 as a possible D gene (7 bases). There are 15 residues in the CDR3. V was pared by 2 bases and J by 6 bases, with 15 bases between. Germline CDR1 reads MNHEY; CDR2 reads SMNVEV (reference sequence).

The J gene is TRBJ2-5, the V gene TRBV30, with 10 positions matching TRBD1. Germline loops: CDR1 GTSNPN, CDR2 SVGIG (reference sequence). The trim removed 5 bases at V and 4 bases at J, leaving 7 bases unmatched. The CDR3 is 14 amino acids. The CDR3 bases are TGTGCCTGGGTAGACAGGGGGCGATTAGAGACCCAGTACTTC. As protein: CAWVDRGRLETQYF.

The genes are TRBV7-2 and TRBJ2-5, with a possible D match to TRBD1 (6 bases). The J call may not be correct, given that the DNA end is closer to TRBJ2-7. CDR3 length: 14 amino acids. CDR1 is SGHTA, CDR2 FQGNSA, per germline. CDR3 amino acids: CASSQVQGQGEQYF. CDR3 sequence (DNA): TGTGCCAGCAGCCAGGTTCAGGGGCAGGGCGAGCAGTACTTC.

The J gene is TRBJ2-3, the V gene TRBV4-3; TRBD1 agrees at 7 bases. V was clipped by 2 bases and J by 0 bases; unmatched bases: 5. Germline-derived CDR1 and CDR2 are LGHNA and YSLEER. This CDR3 has 16 residues. CDR3: CASSQPLTGSTDTQYF. The DNA for the CDR3 is TGCGCCAGCAGCCAACCGTTGACAGGGAGCACAGATACGCAGTATTTT.

The rearrangement links TRBV7-8 to TRBJ2-1, with 9 bases aligning to TRBD2. Germline CDR1 reads SGHVS; CDR2 reads FQNEAQ. This CDR3 spans 16 amino acids. V lost 5 bases and J lost 5; bases outside the gene matches: 10. CDR3 sequence (DNA): TGTGCCAGCAGCCTTAGCGGGAGCGGGCTGGACAATGAGCAGTTCTTC. Protein product: CASSLSGSGLDNEQFF.

The rearrangement joins TRBV6-1 to TRBJ2-3, with TRBD1 identical over 10 bases. From germline, CDR1 is MNHNS and CDR2 SASEGT. This CDR3 region has 14 residues. Germline trimming cut 5 bases from V and 3 bases from J; bases unmatched to any gene: 2. The CDR3 here is CASSRDRGTDTQYF. The CDR3 DNA sequence: TGTGCCAGCAGTCGGGACAGGGGAACAGATACGCAGTATTTT.

This chain connects TRBV27 to TRBJ2-7, with 7 bases fitting TRBD1. The V gene end was trimmed by 5 bases and the J gene end by 5 bases; junction bases not matched to a gene: 12. This CDR3 spans 15 amino acids. Looked up from germline, CDR1 is MNHEY and CDR2 is SMNVEV (reference sequence). CDR3 residues: CASSATGTARHEQYF. In DNA, the CDR3 is TGTGCCAGCAGTGCGACCGGGACAGCTCGCCACGAGCAGTACTTC.

This clone has a single count. This chain joins TRBV28 and TRBJ1-2; weak D call: TRBD1 (6 bases). Germline V gene data show CDR1 as MDHEN and CDR2 as SYDVKM. V gave up 3 bases and J gave up 3 bases, with 11 bases separating them. This CDR3 is 14 amino acids long. Written as DNA, the CDR3 is TGTGCCAGCAGTTTTCAGGGGAGTTACTATGGCTACACCTTC. Translated: CASSFQGSYYGYTF.

The chain recombines TRBV7-2 with TRBJ1-2; no reliable D call. Trimming cost V 5 bases and J 3 bases, with 13 bases left between them. In germline, CDR1 is SGHTA, CDR2 FQGNSA. The CDR3 spans 14 residues. CDR3 protein: CASSPHDIDYGYTF. CDR3 coding DNA: TGTGCCAGCAGCCCTCATGACATTGACTATGGCTACACCTTC.

The CDR3 DNA is TGTGCCAGCAGCCCGCGGACAGTTAGGATGTGGACTGAAGCTTTCTTT. Translation gives CASSPRTVRMWTEAFF. V usage is TRBV5-6 and J usage is TRBJ1-1; D is possibly TRBD1 (6 bases). The germline CDR1 and CDR2 sequences are SGHDT and YYEEEE. This CDR3 region has 16 residues. The ends were cut back, 4 bases at V and 5 bases at J, with 21 bases in the middle.

The rearrangement joins TRBV5-1 to TRBJ2-7; 9 nucleotides agree with TRBD1. Germline assignment: CDR1 SGHRS and CDR2 YFSETQ. V lost 4 bases, J lost 4 bases, and 12 bases stayed unmatched. The CDR3 covers 16 residues. This CDR3 is CASSIQPGQGAYEQYF. The DNA for the CDR3 is TGCGCCAGCAGCATTCAGCCGGGACAGGGTGCTTACGAGCAGTACTTC. The variable domain in full, with the rest retrieved from reference TRBV5-1 and TRBJ2-7, is KAGVTQTPRYLIKTRGQQVTLSCSPISGHRSVSWYQQTPGQGLQFLFEYFSETQRNKGNFPGRFSGRQFSNSRSEMNVSTLELGDSALYLCASSIQPGQGAYEQYFGPGTRLTVT.